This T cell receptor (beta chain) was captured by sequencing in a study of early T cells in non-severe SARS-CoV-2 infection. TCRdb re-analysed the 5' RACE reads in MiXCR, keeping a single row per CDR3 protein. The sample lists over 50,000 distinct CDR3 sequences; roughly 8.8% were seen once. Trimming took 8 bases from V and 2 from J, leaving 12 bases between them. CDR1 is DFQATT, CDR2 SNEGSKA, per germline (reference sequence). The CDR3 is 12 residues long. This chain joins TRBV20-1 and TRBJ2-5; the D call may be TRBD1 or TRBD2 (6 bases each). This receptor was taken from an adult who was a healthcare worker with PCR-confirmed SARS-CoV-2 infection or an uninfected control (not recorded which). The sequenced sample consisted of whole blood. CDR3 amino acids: CSPTGLQETQYF. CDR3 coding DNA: TGCAGTCCGACAGGACTACAAGAGACCCAGTACTTC.